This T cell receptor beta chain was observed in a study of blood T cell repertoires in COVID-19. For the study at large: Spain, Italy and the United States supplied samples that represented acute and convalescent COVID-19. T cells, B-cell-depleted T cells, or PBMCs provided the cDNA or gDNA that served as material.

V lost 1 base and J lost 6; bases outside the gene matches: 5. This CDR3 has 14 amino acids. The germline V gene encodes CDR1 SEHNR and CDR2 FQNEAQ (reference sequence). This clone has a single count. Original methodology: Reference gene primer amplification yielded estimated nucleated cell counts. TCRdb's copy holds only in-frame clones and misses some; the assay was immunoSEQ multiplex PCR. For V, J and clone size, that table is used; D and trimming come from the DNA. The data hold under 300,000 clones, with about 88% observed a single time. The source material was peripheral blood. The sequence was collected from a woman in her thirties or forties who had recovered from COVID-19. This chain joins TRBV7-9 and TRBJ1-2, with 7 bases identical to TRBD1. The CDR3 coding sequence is TGTGCCAGCAGCTTAGGAGGGGGCCGTCATGGCTACACCTTC. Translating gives CASSLGGGRHGYTF.